A selection of T cell receptor beta chains follows, all from one sample in a study of monozygotic twins with inflammatory bowel disease. TCRdb processed the 5' RACE reads again and assigns one entry to each CDR3 protein, with no DNA. The table for this sample gives 150,000 to 200,000 distinct CDR3 sequences. Sequencing used blood. These receptors were obtained from a human donor with ulcerative colitis or Crohn's disease, or a healthy co-twin of an affected twin (not recorded which). Both conserved end residues are part of each CDR3.

cdr3_aa j_call v_call
CASSTPLQANTGELFF TRBJ2-2 TRBV7-9
CASSLAGLAGVPSYNEQFF TRBJ2-1 TRBV7-6
CASSPRGANYGYTF TRBJ1-2 TRBV7-8
CASSVRDRLNPYEQYF TRBJ2-7 TRBV28
CASSQRSYGLAGYTGELFF TRBJ2-2 TRBV4-3
CASSPLFEDWSSSEAFF TRBJ1-1 TRBV18
CASSPVGGVRYEQYF TRBJ2-7 TRBV6-1
CAISDSGYEQYF TRBJ2-7 TRBV10-3
CSASNRDEGSYNSPLHF TRBJ1-6 TRBV20-1
CASSGPRGQFF TRBJ2-1 TRBV28
CASSPPLGKWSGYTF TRBJ1-2 TRBV18
CASSYNSRSYNEQFF TRBJ2-1 TRBV6-5
CATSDPRRLAGGQNEQFF TRBJ2-1 TRBV24-1